The rows below give T cell receptor beta chains drawn from one sample of a study of blood T cell repertoires in COVID-19. Only in-frame clones appear in the TCRdb table, and some are missing; sequencing was by immunoSEQ multiplex PCR. The profile shows around 94,000 clones, roughly 81% of them singletons. The sample taken for sequencing was peripheral blood. All receptors derive from a middle-aged man with active or convalescent COVID-19. The CDR3 runs from the conserved cysteine through the conserved F or W. The D gene is left open where the match is weak. The size entry is marked missing in some rows and otherwise reads once, few, many or a size class.

size	V	D	J	DNA	CDR3
once	TRBV3-1/TRBV3-2	TRBD2	TRBJ2-3	TGTGCCAGCAGCGCCCGGGGGGAGGGAGATACGCAGTATTTT	CASSARGEGDTQYF
.	TRBV6-6	TRBD1	TRBJ1-1	TGTGCCAGCAGTTACGGGACAGGGGCATTTGAAGCTTTCTTT	CASSYGTGAFEAFF
.	TRBV20-1	.	TRBJ2-6	TGCAGTGCTAGTTCGCAACTCTCTGGGGCCAACGTCCTGACTTTC	CSASSQLSGANVLTF
.	TRBV28	.	TRBJ1-2	TGTGCCAGCAACCCCCAGGGTTGGAACTATGGCTACACCTTC	CASNPQGWNYGYTF
once	TRBV27	TRBD1	TRBJ1-2	TGTGCCAGCAGCCTAGGTCCAGGGGGCGCGTTTGGCTACACCTTC	CASSLGPGGAFGYTF
.	TRBV5-1	.	TRBJ2-7	TGCGCCAGCAGCTACGGGGGTCCCTCCTACGAGCAGTACTTC	CASSYGGPSYEQYF
.	TRBV5-6	.	TRBJ2-5	TGTGCCAGCAGCTTGAGCCGGGGAGGCCAAGAGACCCAGTACTTC	CASSLSRGGQETQYF
.	TRBV27	TRBD1	TRBJ1-4	TGTGCCAGCGGAGGGGGCGGAGTGGGTGAAAAACTGTTTTTT	CASGGGGVGEKLFF
once	TRBV5-1	TRBD1	TRBJ1-2	TGCGCCAGCAGAGACCGACAGGGCTCGAACTATGGCTACACCTTC	CASRDRQGSNYGYTF
.	TRBV7-2	TRBD2	TRBJ2-7	TGTGCCAGCAGGCCGGGACTAGCGGGGAGAGAGCAGTACTTC	CASRPGLAGREQYF
.	TRBV6-6	.	TRBJ1-1	TGTGCCAGCAGTTACTCGATAGCCGGGAAAGACACTGAAGCTTTCTTT	CASSYSIAGKDTEAFF
.	TRBV5-6	TRBD1	TRBJ2-7	TGTGCCAGCAGCTTGGGGGGACAGACGATCTCCTACGAGCAGTACTTC	CASSLGGQTISYEQYF
.	TRBV7-3	TRBD1	TRBJ2-2	TGTGCCAGCAGCAGGACAGGGCTATCCGGGGAGCTGTTTTTT	CASSRTGLSGELFF
.	TRBV5-1	.	TRBJ1-2	TGCGCCAGCAGCTTCTATGTAGCCGGGGACACTAACTATGGCTACACCTTC	CASSFYVAGDTNYGYTF
.	TRBV20-1	.	TRBJ1-1	TGCAGTGCACCCAGGAACACTGAAGCTTTCTTT	CSAPRNTEAFF
.	TRBV6-1	TRBD1	TRBJ2-1	TGTGCCAGCAGTGAAGCTGGGACAGGGGCTTACAATGAGCAGTTCTTC	CASSEAGTGAYNEQFF
.	TRBV19	.	TRBJ2-7	TGTGCCAGTAGTATTGGGCAGGGTCACTACGAGCAGTACTTC	CASSIGQGHYEQYF
.	TRBV5-1	TRBD2	TRBJ2-3	TGCGCCAGCAGCCCGATGACTAGCGGGGGCACAGATACGCAGTATTTT	CASSPMTSGGTDTQYF
many	TRBV7-8	TRBD1	TRBJ2-5	TGTGCCAGCAGCCGTTCCGGACAGGGGGCTTCGGAGACCCAGTACTTC	CASSRSGQGASETQYF
.	TRBV5-1	TRBD2	TRBJ2-3	TGCGCCAGCAGCTTGGCCTACGCGGGGGGAGGTACGCAGTATTTT	CASSLAYAGGGTQYF
few	TRBV6-5	TRBD1	TRBJ1-1	TGTGCCAGCACTCTGGCGGGACAGAAGAACACTGAAGCTTTCTTT	CASTLAGQKNTEAFF
.	TRBV19	.	TRBJ2-5	TGTGCCAGTAGTAGGGGGGGGCCCGAGACCCAGTACTTC	CASSRGGPETQYF
once	TRBV25-1	.	TRBJ1-1	TGTGCCAGCAGTGAATATAGTCTGGGCGCGACTGAAGCTTTCTTT	CASSEYSLGATEAFF
.	TRBV3-1/TRBV3-2	TRBD1	TRBJ1-1	TGTGCCAGCAGAACAGGGGTGGGCACTGAAGCTTTCTTT	CASRTGVGTEAFF
.	TRBV6-1	.	TRBJ1-2	TGTGCCAGCAGTGAAGAGGGGCCGCTCTATGGCTACACCTTC	CASSEEGPLYGYTF
.	TRBV24-1	.	TRBJ2-4	TGTGCCACCAGTGAGGTCAACAGGGGAGGGACTAGGTGGACCACGGCCAAAAACATTCAGTACTTC	CATSEVNRGGTRWTTAKNIQYF
.	TRBV29-1	.	TRBJ1-2	TGCAGCGTTGAAGATAGCCAGGGCTGGAATGACTATGGCTACACCTTC	CSVEDSQGWNDYGYTF
.	TRBV19	TRBD1	TRBJ2-2	TGTGCCAGTAGCCTGCAGGGGGCTTCGAACACCGGGGAGCTGTTTTTT	CASSLQGASNTGELFF
.	TRBV6-6	.	TRBJ1-2	TGTGCCAGCAGTTCAGGACAGCGTTATGGCTACACCTTC	CASSSGQRYGYTF
.	TRBV7-9	.	TRBJ1-2	TGTGCCAGCAGCTTAGGCGACAGTAAGGGCTACACCTTC	CASSLGDSKGYTF
.	TRBV11-2	.	TRBJ2-3	TGTGCCAGCAGCCCTGCGGAGGGAATGGCGCAGTATTTT	CASSPAEGMAQYF
.	TRBV10-1	.	TRBJ1-5	TGCGCCAGCAGTCCCTCAGGGTTATTGAGCAATCAGCCCCAGCATTTT	CASSPSGLLSNQPQHF
.	TRBV6-6	.	TRBJ1-4	TGTGCCAGCAGTTACTTATACAGACCAACTAATGAAAAACTGTTTTTT	CASSYLYRPTNEKLFF
.	TRBV2	.	TRBJ1-5	TGTGCCAGCAGTGGACAGGTCCTTAATCAGCCCCAGCATTTT	CASSGQVLNQPQHF
.	TRBV5-5	.	TRBJ2-2	TGTGCCAGCAGCTTGCAGGGCACCGGGGAGCTGTTTTTT	CASSLQGTGELFF
.	TRBV9	.	TRBJ2-5	TGTGCCAGCAGCGTCTTAGGGGGCCAAGAGACCCAGTACTTC	CASSVLGGQETQYF
.	TRBV6-5	TRBD1	TRBJ1-5	TGTGCCAGCAGAGTCATAACAGGGGTTTTTCAGCCCCAGCATTTT	CASRVITGVFQPQHF
.	TRBV5-1	TRBD1	TRBJ1-5	TGCGCCAGCAGCTTAGGGACAGGGGGCAAGCAGCCCCAGCATTTT	CASSLGTGGKQPQHF
.	TRBV2	TRBD1	TRBJ1-2	TGTGCCACCGGACAGGGCGTGCTTGGCTACACCTTC	CATGQGVLGYTF
.	TRBV10-2	.	TRBJ1-1	TGCGCCAGCAGTGAGTATACACCGAACACTGAAGCTTTCTTT	CASSEYTPNTEAFF
once	TRBV18	TRBD1	TRBJ2-2	TGTGCCAGCTCACCACAGTGGGGACAGGTGGGCACCGGGGAGCTGTTTTTT	CASSPQWGQVGTGELFF
.	TRBV6-5	.	TRBJ2-7	TGTGCCAGTGCTCCGGGACTTAGGGGATACGAGCAGTACTTC	CASAPGLRGYEQYF
once	TRBV27	.	TRBJ1-6	TGTGCCAGCAGTTCGGGACTCTATAATTCACCCCTCCACTTT	CASSSGLYNSPLHF
.	TRBV3-1/TRBV3-2	.	TRBJ1-6	TGTGCCAGCAGCCCCGCAGGCGGGGGGAGCTCCTATAATTCACCCCTCCACTTT	CASSPAGGGSSYNSPLHF
.	TRBV6-2/TRBV6-3	TRBD2	TRBJ2-3	TGTGCCAGCAGTCGACTAGCGGGGGGGAGCACAGATACGCAGTATTTT	CASSRLAGGSTDTQYF
.	TRBV12-2	.	TRBJ2-1	TGTGCAAGTCTCCTTAGTCTAGCCCCAAGGTCGGATGAGCAGTTCTTC	CASLLSLAPRSDEQFF